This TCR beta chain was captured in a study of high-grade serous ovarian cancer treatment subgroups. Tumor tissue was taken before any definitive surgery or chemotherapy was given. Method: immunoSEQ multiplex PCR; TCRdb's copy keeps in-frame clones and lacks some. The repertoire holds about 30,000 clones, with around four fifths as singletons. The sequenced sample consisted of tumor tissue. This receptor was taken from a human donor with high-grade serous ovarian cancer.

The chain's CDR3 is CASSMGQGWAGELFF. For the CDR3, the DNA is TGTGCCAGCAGCATGGGACAGGGGTGGGCCGGGGAGCTGTTTTTT. This rearrangement joins TRBV6-6 to TRBJ2-2; 10 bases match TRBD1. J gave up 6 bases and V 6 bases, and 7 bases lay outside the gene matches. This CDR3 spans 15 amino acids. Germline assignment: CDR1 MNHNY and CDR2 SVGAGI (reference sequence).